The 28 T cell receptor beta chains below come from one sample, sequenced in a study of OX40 agonist ivuxolimab in advanced cancers. Assay: immunoSEQ multiplex PCR; the TCRdb copy retains only in-frame clones and omits some. The repertoire holds 50,000 to 65,000 clones, with around 81% as singletons. The sample here was CD4+ or CD8+ T cells sorted from blood, taken in a trial of the OX40 agonist ivuxolimab. Receptors were obtained from an adult with an advanced solid tumor such as melanoma, head and neck, liver or kidney cancer.

The chain is built from TRBV18 and TRBJ2-3; possible D gene TRBD2, 5 bases. Germline CDR1 and CDR2: KGHSH and LQKENI. This CDR3 has 15 residues. Trimming stripped 0 bases from V and 0 bases from J, with 7 bases between. As DNA, the CDR3 is TGTGCCAGCTCACCACCTGCGGGCAGCACAGATACGCAGTATTTT. Residues: CASSPPAGSTDTQYF.

This clone was observed once. The gene calls are TRBV4-1 and TRBJ1-2; D gene uncertain. The CDR3 consists of 14 residues. CDR1 is MGHRA, CDR2 YSYEKL, per germline. The V and J ends lost 0 bases and 6 bases respectively, with 11 bases between them. DNA for the CDR3: TGCGCCAGCAGCCAAGATCCCCAGGTACATGGCTACACCTTC. As protein: CASSQDPQVHGYTF.

The rearrangement links TRBV15 to TRBJ1-1; D not certain. This CDR3 has 14 residues. The germline V and J ends were trimmed by 1 base and 4 bases, with 10 bases remaining between them. The germline V gene encodes CDR1 LNHNV and CDR2 YYDKDF (reference sequence). The CDR3 DNA reads as TGTGCCACCAGCAGAGTTGTCGGACCCACTGAAGCTTTCTTT. Translating gives CATSRVVGPTEAFF.

This chain connects TRBV4-1 to TRBJ2-7; possibly TRBD2 for D (6 bases). In germline, CDR1 is MGHRA, CDR2 YSYEKL. The V end lost 0 bases, the J end lost 3 bases, and 12 bases lay between the germline ends. The CDR3 is 15 residues long. The CDR3 spells CASSQDNSGYYEQYF. The CDR3 nucleotides are TGCGCCAGCAGCCAAGACAATAGCGGTTACTACGAGCAGTACTTC.

The J gene is TRBJ2-3, the V gene TRBV7-9, with 9 bases that match TRBD1. CDR1 and CDR2 (germline): SEHNR, FQNEAQ (reference sequence). With V trimmed by 6 bases and J by 3 bases, 10 bases remained unmatched. This CDR3 has 16 residues. The CDR3 DNA reads TGTGCCAGCAGACCCTCCGGGACAGGGCGGACAGATACGCAGTATTTT. Its protein is CASRPSGTGRTDTQYF.

The chain has TRBV11-2 and TRBJ2-2, with D hard to call. This CDR3 has 13 amino acids. CDR1 and CDR2 from the germline V gene are SGHAT and FQNNGV. V was shortened by 5 bases and J by 6 bases, with 10 bases between the two germline ends. This chain's CDR3 is CASSPGHAGELFF. The DNA for the CDR3 is TGTGCCAGCAGCCCCGGCCACGCCGGGGAGCTGTTTTTT. Full variable domain (remainder filled in from reference TRBV11-2 and TRBJ2-2): EAGVAQSPRYKIIEKRQSVAFWCNPISGHATLYWYQQILGQGPKLLIQFQNNGVVDDSQLPKDRFSAERLKGVDSTLKIQPAKLEDSAVYLCASSPGHAGELFFGEGSRLTVL.

The chain recombines TRBV10-3 with TRBJ2-5; 7 bases match TRBD2. In germline, CDR1 is ENHRY, CDR2 SYGVKD. V was clipped by 6 bases and J by 3 bases; unmatched bases: 4. The CDR3 runs 13 residues. The chain's CDR3 is CAISSRGEETQYF. CDR3 in DNA: TGTGCCATCAGCAGTCGGGGGGAAGAGACCCAGTACTTC.

This clone appeared a few times. The chain employs TRBV5-5 and TRBJ2-2; TRBD2 matches at 13 bases. Germline V lookup: CDR1 SGHKS, CDR2 YYEKEE (reference sequence). Trimming removed 3 bases from V and 4 bases from J; junction bases left unmatched: 6. The CDR3 runs to 17 residues. Here the CDR3 DNA reads TGTGCCAGCAGCTCTCCCAGACTAGCGGGAGGCACCGGGGAGCTGTTTTTT. It specifies CASSSPRLAGGTGELFF.

CDR3 residues: CASSLGDRVVEQFF. The CDR3 DNA reads as TGTGCCAGCAGCTTAGGCGACCGCGTTGTTGAGCAGTTCTTC. The J gene is TRBJ2-1, the V gene TRBV7-2, with D unresolved. The germline V gene has CDR1 SGHTA and CDR2 FQGNSA. V was pared by 1 base and J by 9 bases, with 13 bases between. The length of the CDR3 is 14 residues.

This clone showed up just once. This chain uses TRBV11-2 with TRBJ1-6, with D perhaps matching TRBD1 (5 bases). The germline CDR1 and CDR2 sequences are SGHAT and FQNNGV. The V and J ends lost 1 base and 9 bases respectively, with 19 bases between them. The CDR3 has 17 amino acids. CDR3 sequence: CASSLGVGRDWSSPLHF. The CDR3 nucleotides are TGTGCCAGCAGCTTAGGGGTGGGCAGGGATTGGAGTTCACCCCTCCACTTT. The variable domain in full, with the rest retrieved from reference TRBV11-2 and TRBJ1-6, is EAGVAQSPRYKIIEKRQSVAFWCNPISGHATLYWYQQILGQGPKLLIQFQNNGVVDDSQLPKDRFSAERLKGVDSTLKIQPAKLEDSAVYLCASSLGVGRDWSSPLHFGNGTRLTVT.

CDR3 sequence: CASSELDKRDEQFF. Written as DNA, the CDR3 is TGCGCCAGCAGTGAGTTGGACAAACGGGATGAGCAGTTCTTC. The V gene is TRBV10-1, the J gene TRBJ2-1, with TRBD1 as a possible D gene (5 bases). Trimming removed 1 base from V and 8 bases from J, with 12 bases in between. From germline, CDR1 is WNHNN and CDR2 SYGVQD (reference sequence). This CDR3 comprises 14 residues.

The V gene is TRBV7-9, the J gene TRBJ2-5, with 7 bases fitting TRBD1. The CDR3 spans 16 residues. V was pared by 4 bases and J by 1 base, with 9 bases of the junction left unmatched. Germline V gene data show CDR1 as SEHNR and CDR2 as FQNEAQ (reference sequence). CDR3 loop: CASSWGRWDSQETQYF. The CDR3 DNA reads TGTGCCAGCAGCTGGGGGAGATGGGACAGCCAAGAGACCCAGTACTTC.

This sequence joins TRBV18 and TRBJ1-1; D perhaps matches TRBD1 (6 bases). The CDR3 runs to 16 residues. V was cut by 2 bases and J by 5 bases, with 18 bases left in between. CDR1 and CDR2 from the germline V gene are KGHSH and LQKENI. The DNA of the CDR3 is TGTGCCAGCTCACCAAGGGGGTCAGGGTTTGGTACTGAAGCTTTCTTT. This translates into CASSPRGSGFGTEAFF.

This clone was counted a few times. The chain couples TRBV5-8 to TRBJ2-7; D is unresolved. From germline, CDR1 is SGHTS and CDR2 YDEGEE. The V gene lost 4 bases and the J gene lost 9 bases, with 11 bases spanning the gap. CDR3 length: 11 residues. The CDR3 loop reads CASSLTVGQYF. CDR3 sequence (DNA): TGTGCCAGCAGCCTAACGGTCGGGCAGTACTTC.

The chain recombines TRBV6-1 with TRBJ2-7; 8 nucleotides line up with TRBD1. This CDR3 region has 13 residues. The trim removed 4 bases at V and 2 bases at J, leaving 1 base unmatched. Germline CDR1 reads MNHNS; CDR2 reads SASEGT. CDR3 nucleotide sequence: TGTGCCAGCAGTGGACAGGGGCCCTACGAGCAGTACTTC. This encodes CASSGQGPYEQYF.

The V and J genes are TRBV11-2 and TRBJ2-7; D may correspond to TRBD1 or TRBD2 (6 bases each). The germline CDR1 and CDR2 sequences are SGHAT and FQNNGV. CDR3 length equals 14 residues. V was trimmed by 1 base and J by 6 bases, leaving 13 bases between them. The CDR3 loop is CASSLVVGGPEQYF. In nucleotides, the CDR3 is TGTGCCAGCAGCTTAGTCGTGGGGGGCCCCGAGCAGTACTTC.

The CDR3 DNA sequence: TGTGCCAGCATCTACCCGGAGTCCCGACTCTATGGCTACACCTTC. It encodes CASIYPESRLYGYTF. The V call is TRBV27, the J call TRBJ1-2; no firm D call. Germline-derived CDR1 and CDR2 are MNHEY and SMNVEV (reference sequence). Trimming stripped 7 bases from V and 4 bases from J, with 19 bases between. CDR3 size: 15 residues.

The J gene is TRBJ2-1, the V gene TRBV4-2; D is possibly TRBD1 or TRBD2 (7 bases each). Trimming stripped 0 bases from V and 6 bases from J, with 12 bases between. CDR1 and CDR2 (germline): LGHNA, YNFKEQ. This CDR3 contains 15 residues. DNA for the CDR3: TGTGCCAGCAGCCAAGAGGTCAGGGGGGGCAATGAGCAGTTCTTC. It specifies CASSQEVRGGNEQFF.

This clone was seen a handful of times. The V and J genes are TRBV7-2 and TRBJ2-5; 12 nucleotides align to TRBD2. The CDR3 totals 17 residues. Trimming at V came to 2 bases and at J to 1 base, leaving 5 bases not matched to a gene. The germline gives CDR1 SGHTA, CDR2 FQGNSA. The CDR3 region is CASSLPGLAGPQETQYF. CDR3 DNA sequence: TGTGCCAGCAGCTTACCGGGACTAGCGGGCCCCCAAGAGACCCAGTACTTC.

This clone was observed a single time. This rearrangement joins TRBV5-1 to TRBJ2-2; 7 bases map to TRBD2. CDR1 and CDR2 from the germline V gene are SGHRS and YFSETQ. V lost 4 bases and J lost 3; bases outside the gene matches: 6. The CDR3 length is 15 residues. CDR3 residues: CASSGRLADTGELFF. The CDR3, as DNA: TGCGCCAGCAGCGGTCGCCTAGCGGACACCGGGGAGCTGTTTTTT. Together with reference TRBV5-1 and TRBJ2-2, the CDR3 gives the full variable domain: KAGVTQTPRYLIKTRGQQVTLSCSPISGHRSVSWYQQTPGQGLQFLFEYFSETQRNKGNFPGRFSGRQFSNSRSEMNVSTLELGDSALYLCASSGRLADTGELFFGEGSRLTVL.

This clone has a single count. The gene calls are TRBV7-6 and TRBJ2-7; 10 bases map to TRBD1. This CDR3 is built from 17 residues. CDR1 and CDR2 from the germline V gene are SGHVS and FNYEAQ. The V and J ends lost 0 bases and 2 bases, in that order; junction bases with no gene match: 7. CDR3 nucleotide sequence: TGTGCCAGCAGCTTAGCGTTTGCCGGGACAGGGGCCTACGAGCAGTACTTC. Its translation: CASSLAFAGTGAYEQYF.

The chain recombines TRBV30 with TRBJ1-3, with 11 positions matching TRBD1. This CDR3 is 15 amino acids long. Per germline, CDR1 GTSNPN and CDR2 SVGIG (reference sequence). With 5 bases clipped from V and 0 bases from J, the junction kept 3 bases outside the gene matches. CDR3 bases: TGTGCCTGGGGAGGACAGGGGGCCTCTGGAAACACCATATATTTT. Protein sequence: CAWGGQGASGNTIYF.

The table lists this clone with many counts. This CDR3 is CASSLTAGVTGELFF. The CDR3, as DNA: TGTGCCAGCAGCTTAACGGCGGGAGTGACCGGGGAGCTGTTTTTT. V gene TRBV7-6 combines with J gene TRBJ2-2; TRBD2 agrees at 7 bases. Germline V gene sequence: CDR1 SGHVS, CDR2 FNYEAQ. V lost 2 bases and J lost 5; bases outside the gene matches: 5. This CDR3 has 15 amino acids. The entire variable domain, with the rest obtained from reference TRBV7-6 and TRBJ2-2, is as follows: GAGVSQSPRYKVTKRGQDVALRCDPISGHVSLYWYRQALGQGPEFLTYFNYEAQQDKSGLPNDRFSAERPEGSISTLTIQRTEQRDSAMYRCASSLTAGVTGELFFGEGSRLTVL.

The V call is TRBV19, the J call TRBJ1-2; the D gene is possibly TRBD1 (5 bases). Trimming pared 7 bases from V and 3 bases from J, leaving 18 bases between. This CDR3 is built from 15 residues. Germline CDR1 reads LNHDA; CDR2 reads SQIVND (reference sequence). CDR3 protein: CASTNLLGGDYGYTF. CDR3 nucleotide sequence: TGTGCCAGTACCAACTTGCTGGGAGGGGACTATGGCTACACCTTC.

The rearrangement uses TRBV11-2 and TRBJ2-3; D uncertain. Germline CDR1 and CDR2: SGHAT and FQNNGV. CDR3 length: 15 residues. V lost 2 bases, J lost 1 base, and 10 bases lay in between. This CDR3 is CASSLRGARTDTQYF. CDR3 DNA: TGTGCCAGCAGCTTAAGAGGCGCCCGCACAGATACGCAGTATTTT.

Here the CDR3 reads CAWSVQGDSPLHF. CDR3 DNA sequence: TGTGCCTGGAGTGTACAGGGGGATTCACCCCTCCACTTT. This chain uses TRBV30 with TRBJ1-6; TRBD1 agrees at 8 bases. CDR3 length equals 13 residues. With V trimmed by 0 bases and J by 8 bases, 0 bases remained unmatched. Germline V gene sequence: CDR1 GTSNPN, CDR2 SVGIG (reference sequence).

V gene TRBV7-3 combines with J gene TRBJ1-2; a possible D gene is TRBD1 (6 bases). This CDR3 is built from 14 residues. Germline CDR1 is SGHTA and CDR2 is FQGTGA. Between the trimmed V and J ends, which lost 4 bases and 8 bases, there was a span of 17 bases. CDR3 amino acids: CASSSQGRGTGYTF. The CDR3, as DNA: TGTGCCAGCAGCTCCCAGGGGCGAGGGACCGGCTACACCTTC.

This clone turned up a few times. V usage is TRBV11-2 and J usage is TRBJ1-1; TRBD1 matches at 9 bases. CDR3 length: 16 residues. With 5 bases clipped from V and 4 bases from J, the junction kept 11 bases outside the gene matches. Germline V gives CDR1 SGHAT, CDR2 FQNNGV. The CDR3 DNA reads TGTGCCAGCAGCCATAACCCGGGACAGGGTAGCACTGAAGCTTTCTTT. As protein: CASSHNPGQGSTEAFF.